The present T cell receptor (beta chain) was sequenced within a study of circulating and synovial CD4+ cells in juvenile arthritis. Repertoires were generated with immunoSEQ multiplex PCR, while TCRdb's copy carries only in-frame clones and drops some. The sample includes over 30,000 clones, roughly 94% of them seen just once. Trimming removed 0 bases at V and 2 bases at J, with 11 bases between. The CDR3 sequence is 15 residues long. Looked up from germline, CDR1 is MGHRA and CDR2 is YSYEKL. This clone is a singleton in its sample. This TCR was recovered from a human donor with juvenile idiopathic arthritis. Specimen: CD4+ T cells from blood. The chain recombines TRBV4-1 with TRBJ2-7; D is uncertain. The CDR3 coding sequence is TGCGCCAGCAGCCAAGAGAGGAGCCGGGCCTACGAGCAGTACTTC. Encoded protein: CASSQERSRAYEQYF.